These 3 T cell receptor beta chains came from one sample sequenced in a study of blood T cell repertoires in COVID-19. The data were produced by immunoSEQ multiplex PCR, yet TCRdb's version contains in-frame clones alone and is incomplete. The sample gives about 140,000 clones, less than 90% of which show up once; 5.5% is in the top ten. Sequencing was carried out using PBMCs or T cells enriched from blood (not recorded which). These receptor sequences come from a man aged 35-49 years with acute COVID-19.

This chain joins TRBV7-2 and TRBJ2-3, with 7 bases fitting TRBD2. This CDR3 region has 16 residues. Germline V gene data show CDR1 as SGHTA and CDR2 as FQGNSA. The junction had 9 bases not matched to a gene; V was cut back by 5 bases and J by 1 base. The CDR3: CASSALGGVGTDTQYF. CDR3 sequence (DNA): TGTGCCAGCAGCGCCCTGGGGGGGGTGGGCACAGATACGCAGTATTTT.

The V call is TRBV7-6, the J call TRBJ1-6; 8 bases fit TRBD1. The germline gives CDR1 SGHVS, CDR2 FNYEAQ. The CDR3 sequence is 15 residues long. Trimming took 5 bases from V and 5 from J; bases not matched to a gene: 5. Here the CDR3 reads CASSLQGEDNSPLHF. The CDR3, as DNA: TGTGCCAGCAGCCTACAGGGGGAGGATAATTCACCCCTCCACTTT.

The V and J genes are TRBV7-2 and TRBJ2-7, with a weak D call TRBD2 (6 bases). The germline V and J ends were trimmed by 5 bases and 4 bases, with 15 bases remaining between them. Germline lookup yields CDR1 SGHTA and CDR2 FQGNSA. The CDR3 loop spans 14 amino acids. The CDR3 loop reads CASSAGLANYEQYF. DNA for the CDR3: TGTGCCAGCAGCGCGGGGCTAGCGAATTACGAGCAGTACTTC.